This entry lists 20 T cell receptor beta chains sequenced from one sample in a study of tumor and adjacent non-tumor tissue in lung cancer. TCRbeta libraries were built with three rounds of nested PCR, modified from ARM-PCR. MiXCR was run by TCRdb on the multiplex PCR reads, yielding one entry per CDR3 protein. The sample yields about 48,000 distinct CDR3 sequences, roughly two thirds seen once. The template was RNA from unsorted bulk tissue. More than 3 cm separated this lung sample from the edge of the tumor. Sequenced material: distant non-tumor lung tissue. These receptor sequences come from a woman in her seventies with non-small cell lung cancer.

This clonotype was found many times. The chain is built from TRBV6-9 and TRBJ2-5; D is perhaps TRBD1 (6 bases). The CDR3 is 14 residues long. Trimming cost V 6 bases and J 5 bases, with 16 bases left between them. Germline V gene lookup returns CDR1 MNHGY and CDR2 SVAAGI. CDR3: CASSGTPLRETQYF. CDR3 DNA sequence: TGTGCCAGCAGCGGGACACCCTTACGGGAGACCCAGTACTTC.

This clonotype has just a few counts. Since a much larger clone is just one base distant, this may be a read error. The V gene is TRBV6-1, the J gene TRBJ1-2; TRBD1 might be the D (6 bases). Trimming cost V 6 bases and J 5 bases, with 13 bases left between them. Germline lookup yields CDR1 MNHNS and CDR2 SASEGT. The CDR3 has 13 residues. The CDR3 DNA follows: TGTGCCAGCAGAAGGGGGTGTATGTATGGCTACACCTTC. Translation gives CASRRGCMYGYTF.

The gene calls are TRBV11-1 and TRBJ1-3; 7 bases line up with TRBD1. Germline lookup yields CDR1 SGHAT and CDR2 FQDESV (reference sequence). The CDR3 covers 14 residues. CDR3 sequence (DNA): TGTGCAGGCACCATCGACAGGGCTGGAAACACCATATATTTT. Protein: CAGTIDRAGNTIYF.

Concerning this clonotype itself: A clone one base away is much larger, so this may be a read error. The chain uses TRBV11-2 and TRBJ2-7; D remains ambiguous. Germline CDR1 reads SGHAT; CDR2 reads FQNNGV. This CDR3 has 12 amino acids. The CDR3 nucleotides are TGTGCCAGCAGGATAAGCTCCTACGACCAGTACTTC. The encoded protein is CASRISSYDQYF.

For this clonotype: This sequence may be a read error, since a much larger clone differs from it by one base. The gene calls are TRBV5-1 and TRBJ1-2; D is undetermined. V dropped 4 bases and J dropped 2 bases, with 12 bases sitting between them. The CDR3 covers 14 residues. Germline-derived CDR1 and CDR2 are SGHRS and YFSETQ. CDR3 amino acids: CASSHQRGNYGYTF. As DNA, the CDR3 is TGCGCCAGCAGCCACCAGAGAGGGAACTATGGCTACACCTTC.

As concerns this clonotype: This sequence may be a read error, since a much larger clone differs from it by one base. This chain connects TRBV6-4 to TRBJ2-1; 8 bases map to TRBD2. This CDR3 contains 13 residues. The germline V gene encodes CDR1 MRHNA and CDR2 SNTAGT. V lost 8 bases and J lost 5; bases outside the gene matches: 5. DNA of the CDR3: TGTGCCAGCGGTGGTAGCGGGAACAATGAGCAGTTCTTC. It encodes CASGGSGNNEQFF.

This clonotype was observed many times. The chain couples TRBV28 to TRBJ2-2; TRBD1 is a possible D gene (6 bases). In germline, CDR1 is MDHEN, CDR2 SYDVKM. Trimming removed 4 bases from V and 4 bases from J, with 16 bases in between. The CDR3 loop spans 16 amino acids. CDR3 nucleotides: TGTGCCAGCAGTTCGTATACAGGGTGGGGCACCGGGGAGCTGTTTTTT. It encodes CASSSYTGWGTGELFF.

Of note for this clonotype: One junction end does not reproduce the germline sequence, and a read error may be involved. The rearrangement links TRBV30 to TRBJ2-1, with D hard to call. This CDR3 is 11 amino acids long. Germline assignment: CDR1 GTSNPN and CDR2 SVGIG (reference sequence). The CDR3 is CVWNEYNEQLF. As DNA, the CDR3 is TGTGTCTGGAATGAATACAATGAGCAGTTATTC.

This clonotype was observed once. The conserved final phenylalanine or tryptophan is absent from the CDR3, which likely points to a read error. This chain uses TRBV29-1 with TRBJ2-1; the D gene is possibly TRBD2 (5 bases). Germline CDR1 SQVTM, CDR2 ANQGSEA. There are 13 residues in the CDR3. The CDR3 reads CNVEYWENNEQFI. DNA of the CDR3: TGCAACGTTGAGTATTGGGAGAACAATGAGCAGTTCATT.

About this clonotype: Possible read error: a much larger clone is one base away. The chain uses TRBV6-1 and TRBJ2-1; TRBD1 aligns across 9 bases. Trimming at V came to 6 bases and at J to 8 bases, leaving 8 bases not matched to a gene. Germline V lookup: CDR1 MNHNS, CDR2 SASEGT. The CDR3 length is 14 residues. The CDR3 sequence: CASSPGQGSDEQFF. The CDR3 nucleotides read TGTGCCAGCAGCCCGGGACAGGGATCGGATGAGCAGTTCTTC.

Note on this clonotype: The junction and the germline gene differ at one end; a read error may be behind it. The chain joins TRBV5-4 to TRBJ1-1; 10 bases agree with TRBD1. This CDR3 has 15 amino acids. Germline-derived CDR1 and CDR2 are SGHNT and YYREEE (reference sequence). CDR3 loop: CANSLGTGDTLEAFF. The CDR3 nucleotides are TGTGCCAACAGCTTGGGGACAGGGGATACGCTCGAAGCTTTCTTT.

With respect to this clonotype: Its ends do not fully match the called genes, so a read error is possible. The V gene is TRBV6-5, the J gene TRBJ2-5, with D tentatively TRBD2 (6 bases). The CDR3 loop spans 15 amino acids. Germline assignment: CDR1 MNHEY and CDR2 SVGAGI. The CDR3 protein is CAISLSSAPGETQYF. The CDR3 nucleotides are TGTGCCATCAGTCTTTCTAGCGCCCCAGGGGAGACCCAGTACTTC.

The V gene is TRBV29-1, the J gene TRBJ1-2; perhaps TRBD1 as D (6 bases). Trimming left V 6 bases short and J 7 bases short, with 18 bases between. CDR1 and CDR2 from the germline V gene are SQVTM and ANQGSEA. This CDR3 is 13 amino acids long. The CDR3 sequence: CSVGHPEGGGYTF. CDR3 DNA sequence: TGCAGCGTGGGACATCCTGAAGGGGGTGGCTACACCTTC.

The rearrangement uses TRBV30 and TRBJ2-7; 8 positions match TRBD1. Trimming at V came to 3 bases and at J to 5 bases, leaving 12 bases not matched to a gene. Germline CDR1 GTSNPN, CDR2 SVGIG (reference sequence). The CDR3 spans 15 residues. CDR3 amino acids: CAWSKAGTGDDEQYF. For the CDR3, the DNA is TGTGCCTGGAGCAAGGCCGGGACAGGCGACGACGAGCAGTACTTC.

The V call is TRBV20-1, the J call TRBJ2-7, with 8 bases that match TRBD2. The CDR3 is made up of 15 amino acids. From germline, CDR1 is DFQATT and CDR2 SNEGSKA (reference sequence). The junction had 10 bases not matched to a gene; V was cut back by 5 bases and J by 1 base. The CDR3 sequence is CSAHDTSGGSYEQYF. CDR3 DNA sequence: TGCAGTGCTCACGACACTAGCGGAGGATCCTACGAGCAGTACTTC.

Concerning this clonotype: The junction departs from the called germline gene at one end, perhaps through a read error. CDR3 loop: CSVFGQDTDTQCF. For the CDR3, the DNA is TGCAGTGTTTTTGGACAGGACACAGATACGCAGTGTTTT. The rearrangement links TRBV29-1 to TRBJ2-3; the match to TRBD1 covers 7 bases. The CDR3 runs to 13 residues. Germline lookup yields CDR1 SQVTM and CDR2 ANQGSEA.

Concerning this clonotype: The CDR3 carries no conserved terminal phenylalanine or tryptophan, so it likely arises from a read error. The chain has TRBV4-1 and TRBJ1-2; 7 bases match TRBD1. Germline CDR1 MGHRA, CDR2 YSYEKL. J was trimmed by 6 bases and V by 8 bases; bases with no gene match: 12. This CDR3 is built from 14 residues. The CDR3 sequence: CASWQTGKRDGYTI. The CDR3 DNA follows: TGCGCCAGCTGGCAGACAGGGAAAAGGGATGGCTACACCATC.

A word on this clonotype: The junction differs from germline at one of its ends, possibly a read error. V and J are TRBV6-2 or TRBV6-3 and TRBJ2-3; perhaps D is TRBD1 or TRBD2 (7 bases each). The germline V gene has CDR1 MNHEY and CDR2 SVGEGT. The CDR3 has 16 residues. CDR3 DNA sequence: TGTGCAAGCAGCTTTCGACAGGGAGGGGGAGCATATACGCAGTATTTT. This translates into CASSFRQGGGAYTQYF.

The DNA for the CDR3 is TGCGCCAGCAGCCAATATTCTGGGGGTGAGGGACCTTTCTTT. Translated, it gives CASSQYSGGEGPFF. The chain is built from TRBV4-1 and TRBJ1-1, with D possibly matching TRBD1 (5 bases). The V end was cut by 2 bases, the J end by 12 bases, with 19 bases between. In germline, CDR1 is MGHRA, CDR2 YSYEKL. The CDR3 contains 14 residues.

Comment on this clonotype: Sequence at one end of the junction differs from germline and may be a read error. The chain has TRBV11-1 and TRBJ2-7; 9 nucleotides align to TRBD1. There are 15 residues in the CDR3. Germline CDR1 and CDR2: SGHAT and FQDESV (reference sequence). The DNA of the CDR3 is TGTAGCAGCAGCTCGTTCCGGGACAGGGCCTACGTGCAGTACTTC. This encodes CSSSSFRDRAYVQYF. The full variable domain, rest sourced from reference TRBV11-1 and TRBJ2-7, is EAEVAQSPRYKITEKSQAVAFWCDPISGHATLYWYRQILGQGPELLVQFQDESVVDDSQLPKDRFSAERLKGVDSTLKIQPAELGDSAMYLCSSSSFRDRAYVQYFGPGTRLTVT.